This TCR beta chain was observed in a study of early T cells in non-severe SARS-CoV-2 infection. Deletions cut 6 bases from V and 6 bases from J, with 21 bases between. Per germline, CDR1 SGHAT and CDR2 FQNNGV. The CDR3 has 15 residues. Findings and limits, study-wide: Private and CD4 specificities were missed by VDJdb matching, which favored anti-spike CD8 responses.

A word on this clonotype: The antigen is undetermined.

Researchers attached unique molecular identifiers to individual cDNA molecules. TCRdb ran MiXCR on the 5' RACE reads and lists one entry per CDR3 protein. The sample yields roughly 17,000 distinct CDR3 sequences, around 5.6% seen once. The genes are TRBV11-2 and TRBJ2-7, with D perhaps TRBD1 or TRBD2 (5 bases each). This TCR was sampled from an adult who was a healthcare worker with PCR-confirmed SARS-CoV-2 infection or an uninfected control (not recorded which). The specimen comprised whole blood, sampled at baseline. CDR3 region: CASSPPLGGAGEQYF. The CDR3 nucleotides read TGTGCCAGCAGTCCACCGCTGGGTGGGGCGGGCGAGCAGTACTTC.